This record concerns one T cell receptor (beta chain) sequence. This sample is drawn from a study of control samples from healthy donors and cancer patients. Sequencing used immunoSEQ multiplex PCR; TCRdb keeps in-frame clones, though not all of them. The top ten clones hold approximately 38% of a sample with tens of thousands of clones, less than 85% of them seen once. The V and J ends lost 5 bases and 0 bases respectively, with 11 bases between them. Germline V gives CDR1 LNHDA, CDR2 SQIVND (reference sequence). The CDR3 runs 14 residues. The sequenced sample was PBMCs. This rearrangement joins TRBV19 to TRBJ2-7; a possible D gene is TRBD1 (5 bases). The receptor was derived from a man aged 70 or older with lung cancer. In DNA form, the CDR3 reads TGTGCCAGTAGTCCCGACAGCGTCTCCTACGAGCAGTACTTC. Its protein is CASSPDSVSYEQYF.